The 6 T cell receptor beta chains reported below all come from one sample, sequenced in a study of CD8+ T cells in alopecia areata. TCR sequencing used cDNA made by reverse transcription of extracted RNA. TCRdb's table, derived via immunoSEQ multiplex PCR, lists solely in-frame clones and lacks some. The table records about 120,000 clones, 53% of them present only once. The treatment is: oral pan-JAK inhibitor, 5-10 mg twice daily. The sample in question was CD4+ T cells sorted from blood, obtained at week 4, from a patient treated with tofacitinib. All receptors come from a human donor with alopecia areata.

The V gene is TRBV5-1, the J gene TRBJ2-3; D unresolved. The germline V and J ends were trimmed by 5 bases and 4 bases, with 8 bases remaining between them. Per germline, CDR1 SGHRS and CDR2 YFSETQ. The CDR3 covers 12 residues. CDR3 protein: CASSLKADTQYF. CDR3 in DNA: TGCGCCAGCAGTCTTAAGGCAGATACGCAGTATTTT.

The J gene is TRBJ2-1, the V gene TRBV27; 9 nucleotides line up with TRBD1. The CDR3 length is 15 residues. CDR1 and CDR2 (germline): MNHEY, SMNVEV (reference sequence). V dropped 6 bases and J dropped 5; count of bases not matched to a gene: 8. CDR3 sequence: CASRSQGAGDNEQFF. The CDR3 coding sequence is TGTGCCAGCAGGTCACAGGGGGCTGGGGACAATGAGCAGTTCTTC.

V and J are TRBV29-1 and TRBJ2-1; D call uncertain. V lost 4 bases and J lost 9, with 13 bases in between. CDR3 length: 12 amino acids. The V gene's germline CDR1 is SQVTM and CDR2 ANQGSEA. CDR3 DNA sequence: TGCAGCGTTGCTCCCTCGCGCCGTGAGCAGTTCTTC. It yields the protein CSVAPSRREQFF.

This chain links TRBV29-1 with TRBJ2-7, with D perhaps TRBD1 or TRBD2 (5 bases each). V lost 6 bases and J 9 bases, leaving 15 bases between the germline ends. The CDR3 totals 11 residues. Germline V gene lookup returns CDR1 SQVTM and CDR2 ANQGSEA. As DNA, the CDR3 is TGCAGCGTCAGGGACCCATCGGGGCAGTACTTC. Translated, it gives CSVRDPSGQYF.

This clone has a single count. This chain joins TRBV30 and TRBJ1-2; weak D call: TRBD1 (5 bases). The V gene lost 3 bases and the J gene lost 6 bases, with 17 bases spanning the gap. CDR1 and CDR2 from the germline V gene are GTSNPN and SVGIG (reference sequence). This CDR3 contains 14 residues. CDR3: CAWSRTGPVDGYTF. The CDR3 coding sequence is TGTGCCTGGAGCAGAACGGGACCGGTGGATGGCTACACCTTC.

The chain links TRBV11-1 to TRBJ1-2; tentatively, D is TRBD1 (5 bases). The CDR3 contains 14 residues. Trimming removed 3 bases from V and 4 bases from J, with 12 bases in between. Germline assignment: CDR1 SGHAT and CDR2 FQDESV (reference sequence). In DNA form, the CDR3 reads TGTGCCAGCAGCTTGGGCAGGGCAGGCTATGGCTACACCTTC. Amino acid sequence: CASSLGRAGYGYTF.